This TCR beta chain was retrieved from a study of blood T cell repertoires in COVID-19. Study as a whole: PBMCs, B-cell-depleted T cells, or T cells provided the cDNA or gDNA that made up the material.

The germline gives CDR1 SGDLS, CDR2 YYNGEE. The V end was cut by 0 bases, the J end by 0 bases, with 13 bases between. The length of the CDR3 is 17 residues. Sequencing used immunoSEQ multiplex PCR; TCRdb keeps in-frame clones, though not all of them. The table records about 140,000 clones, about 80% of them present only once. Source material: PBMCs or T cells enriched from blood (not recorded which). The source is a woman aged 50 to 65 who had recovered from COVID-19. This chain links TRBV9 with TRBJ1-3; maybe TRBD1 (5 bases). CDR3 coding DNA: TGTGCCAGCAGCGTAGGGGGAGGGACTAGCTCTGGAAACACCATATATTTT. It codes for CASSVGGGTSSGNTIYF.